The present T cell receptor (beta chain) was sequenced within a study of blood T cell repertoires in COVID-19. Those enrolled in Seattle joined during active infection and were followed longitudinally afterward. The length of the CDR3 is 18 residues. Germline V gene sequence: CDR1 SGHNT, CDR2 YENEEA. The V and J ends lost 1 base and 2 bases, in that order; junction bases with no gene match: 9. In the original processing: Nucleated cell number was recorded as an estimate derived from reference gene primer amplification. Clones were read by immunoSEQ multiplex PCR, and TCRdb kept only the in-frame ones, dropping some. The V and J calls and clone size are taken from that table; D and trimming were inferred from the DNA. The sample records roughly 250,000 clones, about 80% being singletons.

The receptor's source is a person aged 65-85 years with COVID-19, enrolled during active disease. This chain links TRBV11-3 with TRBJ2-3; TRBD2 aligns across 10 bases. The sequenced material came from peripheral blood. The chain's CDR3 is CASSLGAGTSAYTDTQYF. CDR3 nucleotide sequence: TGTGCCAGCAGCTTAGGGGCCGGGACTAGCGCCTACACAGATACGCAGTATTTT.